Listed below are T cell receptor beta chains from one sample, sequenced in a study of beta chain features in type 1 diabetes. Here immunoSEQ multiplex PCR was the method, and the copy in TCRdb shows in-frame clones only, minus some. The sample includes under 50,000 clones, 66% of them seen just once. Sequencing was done on a sample of Tregs from blood. These receptors were collected from a woman aged 18-29 years with type 1 diabetes. Each CDR3 is given with its conserved first and last residue.

V: TRBV29-1
J: TRBJ2-5
CDR3: CSVDVGARQETQYF

V: TRBV14
J: TRBJ2-7
CDR3: CASSQGGYEQYF

V: TRBV7-2
J: TRBJ2-5
CDR3: CASTRDTQETQYF

V: TRBV27
J: TRBJ1-5
CDR3: CASSLKRVGQPQHF

V: TRBV20-1
J: TRBJ2-7
CDR3: CSGDRAYEQYF

V: TRBV7-9
J: TRBJ1-2
CDR3: CASSLETGNGYTF

V: TRBV10-3
J: TRBJ2-7
CDR3: CAIGAGTEPYEQYF

V: TRBV18
J: TRBJ2-3
CDR3: CASSPLLGLASDTQYF

V: TRBV7-2
J: TRBJ1-2
CDR3: CASSLVAGDNGYTF

V: TRBV5-4
J: TRBJ1-1
CDR3: CASSLGTGDSIEAFF

V: TRBV5-6
J: TRBJ1-5
CDR3: CASSFGQTNQPQHF

V: TRBV7-2
J: TRBJ2-5
CDR3: CASSQGVLGGETQYF

V: TRBV20-1
J: TRBJ1-4
CDR3: CSASGVEKLFF

V: TRBV19
J: TRBJ1-1
CDR3: CASSGGQGLGTEAFF

V: TRBV6-5
J: TRBJ1-3
CDR3: CASRTGMIHGNTIYF

V: TRBV15
J: TRBJ2-7
CDR3: CATSSGTANEQYF

V: TRBV5-4
J: TRBJ2-5
CDR3: CASSLEATGQETQYF

V: TRBV7-2
J: TRBJ2-2
CDR3: CASSLVVRELFF

V: TRBV30
J: TRBJ2-7
CDR3: CAWGTRRGTGFYEQYF

V: TRBV7-9
J: TRBJ1-6
CDR3: CASSLTGDNSPLHF

V: TRBV18
J: TRBJ1-5
CDR3: CASSSTEGLNQPQHF

V: TRBV18
J: TRBJ2-1
CDR3: CASSPGLASSYNEQFF

V: TRBV7-2
J: TRBJ1-5
CDR3: CASSPVGRRNQPQHF

V: TRBV5-1
J: TRBJ2-5
CDR3: CASSLDREGTQYF

V: TRBV18
J: TRBJ2-1
CDR3: CASSPGNRNEQFF

V: TRBV7-9
J: TRBJ1-5
CDR3: CASSRTGGENQPQHF

V: TRBV7-9
J: TRBJ2-4
CDR3: CASSDGTGILAKNIQYF

V: TRBV5-8
J: TRBJ2-1
CDR3: CASSLWLNEQFF

V: TRBV2
J: TRBJ2-7
CDR3: CASSETRYEQYF

V: TRBV7-2
J: TRBJ1-2
CDR3: CASSADRGGGYGYTF

V: TRBV25-1
J: TRBJ2-5
CDR3: CASSVLAGPRETQYF

V: TRBV29-1
J: TRBJ2-7
CDR3: CSVEQGGSYEQYF

V: TRBV29-1
J: TRBJ1-2
CDR3: CSVESSTGPNYGYTF

V: TRBV5-1
J: TRBJ2-7
CDR3: CASSLIGTYQQRYYEQYF

V: TRBV30
J: TRBJ2-3
CDR3: CAWTTGSGDTQYF

V: TRBV18
J: TRBJ1-6
CDR3: CASSPPGPSSYNSPLHF

V: TRBV18
J: TRBJ1-1
CDR3: CASSPRGGTEAFF

V: TRBV7-2
J: TRBJ1-5
CDR3: CASSQGGAVGQPQHF

V: TRBV5-1
J: TRBJ1-3
CDR3: CASSLFGSEMAGNTIYF

V: TRBV7-9
J: TRBJ1-2
CDR3: CASNRDRGAYGYTF

V: TRBV27
J: TRBJ1-2
CDR3: CASSPRPPGQGNYGYTF

V: TRBV29-1
J: TRBJ1-1
CDR3: CSVLGGNTEAFF

V: TRBV6-1
J: TRBJ1-2
CDR3: CASSTNTGYTF

V: TRBV18
J: TRBJ2-3
CDR3: CASSPLLLAIRDTQYF

V: TRBV5-1
J: TRBJ2-5
CDR3: CASSLEGSAETQYF

V: TRBV10-1
J: TRBJ2-3
CDR3: CASSPGGLGTDTQYF

V: TRBV2
J: TRBJ1-5
CDR3: CASTWTGENQPQHF

V: TRBV7-2
J: TRBJ2-2
CDR3: CASSPLAVTGELFF

V: TRBV5-1
J: TRBJ2-3
CDR3: CASSLIRGTRGMSTDTQYF

V: TRBV7-2
J: TRBJ2-4
CDR3: CASTLNSPLAKNIQYF

V: TRBV29-1
J: TRBJ2-7
CDR3: CSVVRDRAYEQYF

V: TRBV7-9
J: TRBJ1-5
CDR3: CASSLASSPEPQHF